This entry lists 11 T cell receptor beta chains sequenced from one sample in a study of lymphopenia after photon versus proton radiotherapy (dated by TCRdb to about 2019). Library method: the immunoSEQ multiplex PCR assay. The clones in this table, taken by TCRdb from immuneACCESS, are in-frame only. Not every clone is retained; where verified, under half of the shortfall comes from an unresolved V gene, and the cause of the rest is unknown. The sample table records 65,000 to 85,000 clones; 85% to 95% of these occur just once. The biggest ten clones account for roughly 2.3% of the sample. The sequenced sample was peripheral blood, obtained from a patient treated with photon-based radiotherapy. Every receptor here comes from a woman between 40 and 55 years old with cholangiocarcinoma.

The V and J genes are TRBV7-2 and TRBJ2-7; D gene ambiguous. This CDR3 spans 13 amino acids. Germline V gene sequence: CDR1 SGHTA, CDR2 FQGNSA. Trimming took off 2 bases at V and 3 bases at J, with 8 bases between the two ends. The CDR3 loop is CASSLYYNYEQYF. The CDR3 nucleotides read TGTGCCAGCAGCTTATACTATAACTACGAGCAGTACTTC. Drawing the rest from reference TRBV7-2 and TRBJ2-7, the complete variable domain is GAGVSQSPSNKVTEKGKDVELRCDPISGHTALYWYRQSLGQGLEFLIYFQGNSAPDKSGLPSDRFSAERTGGSVSTLTIQRTQQEDSAVYLCASSLYYNYEQYFGPGTRLTVT.

This clone was recorded only once. The J gene is TRBJ2-1, the V gene TRBV25-1; no reliable D call. CDR1 and CDR2 from the germline V gene are MGHDK and SYGVNS. The CDR3 covers 10 residues. Between the trimmed V and J ends, which lost 4 bases and 8 bases, there was a span of 3 bases. As DNA, the CDR3 is TGTGCCAGCAGTGGGTATGAGCAGTTCTTC. It translates to CASSGYEQFF.

This rearrangement joins TRBV19 to TRBJ2-7, with 10 bases identical to TRBD2. The CDR3 is 13 amino acids. CDR1 is LNHDA, CDR2 SQIVND, per germline (reference sequence). Trimming took 4 bases from V and 6 from J; bases not matched to a gene: 3. The CDR3 DNA reads as TGTGCCAGTAGTAGAAGGACTAGCGGCGAGCAGTACTTC. This translates into CASSRRTSGEQYF. Looking up the rest from reference TRBV19 and TRBJ2-7 gives the full variable domain: DGGITQSPKYLFRKEGQNVTLSCEQNLNHDAMYWYRQDPGQGLRLIYYSQIVNDFQKGDIAEGYSVSREKKESFPLTVTSAQKNPTAFYLCASSRRTSGEQYFGPGTRLTVT.

The chain couples TRBV19 to TRBJ2-2; 11 positions match TRBD2. Germline values: CDR1 LNHDA, CDR2 SQIVND (reference sequence). The length of the CDR3 is 18 residues. The V and J ends lost 3 bases and 3 bases, in that order; junction bases with no gene match: 9. CDR3 in DNA: TGTGCCAGTAGTATGGGGATAGCGGGAGGGTCGTACACCGGGGAGCTGTTTTTT. Its protein is CASSMGIAGGSYTGELFF.

The rearrangement uses TRBV2 and TRBJ2-1; the D gene could be TRBD1 or TRBD2 (6 bases each). Trimming shortened V by 9 bases and J by 5 bases, and 17 bases separated the two germline ends. The CDR3 has 14 residues. The germline CDR1 and CDR2 sequences are SNHLY and FYNNEI. CDR3 residues: CASSPGARNNEQFF. In DNA form, the CDR3 reads TGTGCCAGTAGCCCGGGGGCGAGGAACAATGAGCAGTTCTTC.

This chain links TRBV6-1 with TRBJ1-2; D might be TRBD1 (6 bases). The V gene's germline CDR1 is MNHNS and CDR2 SASEGT. V was pared by 6 bases and J by 14 bases, with 19 bases between. This CDR3 contains 12 residues. The CDR3 DNA is TGTGCCAGCAGGGACAGCTCTCCCCCCGGGACCTTC. Its protein product is CASRDSSPPGTF.

The chain employs TRBV19 and TRBJ1-3; unclear D gene. CDR3 size: 13 residues. The V gene's germline CDR1 is LNHDA and CDR2 SQIVND (reference sequence). V gave up 9 bases and J gave up 0 bases, with 9 bases separating them. Written as DNA, the CDR3 is TGTGCCAGCCGCCTTAGCTCTGGAAACACCATATATTTT. Translated, it gives CASRLSSGNTIYF.

This clone was seen a few times. The gene calls are TRBV11-2 and TRBJ1-1; no firm D call. Germline values: CDR1 SGHAT, CDR2 FQNNGV. Trimming removed 0 bases from V and 3 bases from J, with 11 bases in between. CDR3 size: 15 residues. As DNA, the CDR3 is TGTGCCAGCAGCTTAGAAAGAACAGCCTACACTGAAGCTTTCTTT. Its protein is CASSLERTAYTEAFF.

The DNA for the CDR3 is TGTGCCAGCAGCGGGCACGGGGACAATGAGCAGTTCTTC. Its translation is CASSGHGDNEQFF. The rearrangement links TRBV25-1 to TRBJ2-1; TRBD2 is a possible D gene (5 bases). The V gene lost 6 bases and the J gene lost 5 bases, with 11 bases spanning the gap. The CDR3 totals 13 residues. Germline V lookup: CDR1 MGHDK, CDR2 SYGVNS.

The genes are TRBV27 and TRBJ2-2, with D uncertain. This CDR3 is built from 16 residues. V dropped 1 base and J dropped 4 bases, with 13 bases sitting between them. The germline V gene encodes CDR1 MNHEY and CDR2 SMNVEV (reference sequence). CDR3 loop: CASSLFPPAGTGELFF. For the CDR3, the DNA is TGTGCCAGCAGTTTATTCCCCCCTGCTGGCACCGGGGAGCTGTTTTTT.

V gene TRBV4-3 combines with J gene TRBJ2-2; 14 positions match TRBD2. The CDR3 is made up of 20 amino acids. From germline, CDR1 is LGHNA and CDR2 YSLEER. The junction had 16 bases not matched to a gene; V was cut back by 3 bases and J by 7 bases. The CDR3 DNA follows: TGCGCCAGCAGCCACAAATATGGACTAGCGGGAGGCTCAAGGGGCGGGGAGCTGTTTTTT. Its protein is CASSHKYGLAGGSRGGELFF.